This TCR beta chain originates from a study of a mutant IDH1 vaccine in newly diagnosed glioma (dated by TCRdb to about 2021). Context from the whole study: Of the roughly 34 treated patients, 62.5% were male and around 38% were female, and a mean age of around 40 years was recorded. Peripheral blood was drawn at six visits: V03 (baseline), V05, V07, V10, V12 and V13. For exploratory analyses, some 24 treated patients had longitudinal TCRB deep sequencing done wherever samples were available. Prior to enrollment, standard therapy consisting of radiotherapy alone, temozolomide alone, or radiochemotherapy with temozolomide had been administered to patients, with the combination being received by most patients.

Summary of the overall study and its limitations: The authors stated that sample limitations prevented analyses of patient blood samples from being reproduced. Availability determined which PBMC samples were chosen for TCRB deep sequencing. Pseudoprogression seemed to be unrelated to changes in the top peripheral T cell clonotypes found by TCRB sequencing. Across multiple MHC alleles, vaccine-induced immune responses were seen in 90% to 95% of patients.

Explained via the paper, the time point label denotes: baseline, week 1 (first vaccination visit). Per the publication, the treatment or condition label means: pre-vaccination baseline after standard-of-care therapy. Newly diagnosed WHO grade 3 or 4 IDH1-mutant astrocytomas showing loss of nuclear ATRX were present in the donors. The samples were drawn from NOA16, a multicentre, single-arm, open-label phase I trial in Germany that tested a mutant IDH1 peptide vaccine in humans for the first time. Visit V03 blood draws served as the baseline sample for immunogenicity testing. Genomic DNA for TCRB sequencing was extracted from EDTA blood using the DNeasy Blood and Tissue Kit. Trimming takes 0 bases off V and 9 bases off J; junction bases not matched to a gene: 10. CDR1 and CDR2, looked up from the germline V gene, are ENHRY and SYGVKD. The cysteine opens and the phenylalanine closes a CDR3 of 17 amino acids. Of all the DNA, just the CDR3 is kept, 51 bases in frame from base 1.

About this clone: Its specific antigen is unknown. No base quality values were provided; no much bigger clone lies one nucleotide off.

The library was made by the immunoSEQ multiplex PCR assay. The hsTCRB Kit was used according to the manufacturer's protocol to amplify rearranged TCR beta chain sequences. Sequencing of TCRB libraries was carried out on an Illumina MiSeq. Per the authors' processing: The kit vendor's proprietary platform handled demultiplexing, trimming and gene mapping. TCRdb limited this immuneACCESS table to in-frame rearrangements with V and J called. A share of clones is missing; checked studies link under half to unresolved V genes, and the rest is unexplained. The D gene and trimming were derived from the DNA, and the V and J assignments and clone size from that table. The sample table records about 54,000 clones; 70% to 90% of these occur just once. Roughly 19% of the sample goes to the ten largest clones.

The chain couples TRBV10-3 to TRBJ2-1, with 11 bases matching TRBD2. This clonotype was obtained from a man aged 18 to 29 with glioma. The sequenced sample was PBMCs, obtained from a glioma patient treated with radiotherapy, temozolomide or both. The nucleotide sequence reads TGTGCCATCAGTGAGTCGATTGGGACTAGCGGATCCCCTGAGCAGTTCTTC. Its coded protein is CAISESIGTSGSPEQFF.